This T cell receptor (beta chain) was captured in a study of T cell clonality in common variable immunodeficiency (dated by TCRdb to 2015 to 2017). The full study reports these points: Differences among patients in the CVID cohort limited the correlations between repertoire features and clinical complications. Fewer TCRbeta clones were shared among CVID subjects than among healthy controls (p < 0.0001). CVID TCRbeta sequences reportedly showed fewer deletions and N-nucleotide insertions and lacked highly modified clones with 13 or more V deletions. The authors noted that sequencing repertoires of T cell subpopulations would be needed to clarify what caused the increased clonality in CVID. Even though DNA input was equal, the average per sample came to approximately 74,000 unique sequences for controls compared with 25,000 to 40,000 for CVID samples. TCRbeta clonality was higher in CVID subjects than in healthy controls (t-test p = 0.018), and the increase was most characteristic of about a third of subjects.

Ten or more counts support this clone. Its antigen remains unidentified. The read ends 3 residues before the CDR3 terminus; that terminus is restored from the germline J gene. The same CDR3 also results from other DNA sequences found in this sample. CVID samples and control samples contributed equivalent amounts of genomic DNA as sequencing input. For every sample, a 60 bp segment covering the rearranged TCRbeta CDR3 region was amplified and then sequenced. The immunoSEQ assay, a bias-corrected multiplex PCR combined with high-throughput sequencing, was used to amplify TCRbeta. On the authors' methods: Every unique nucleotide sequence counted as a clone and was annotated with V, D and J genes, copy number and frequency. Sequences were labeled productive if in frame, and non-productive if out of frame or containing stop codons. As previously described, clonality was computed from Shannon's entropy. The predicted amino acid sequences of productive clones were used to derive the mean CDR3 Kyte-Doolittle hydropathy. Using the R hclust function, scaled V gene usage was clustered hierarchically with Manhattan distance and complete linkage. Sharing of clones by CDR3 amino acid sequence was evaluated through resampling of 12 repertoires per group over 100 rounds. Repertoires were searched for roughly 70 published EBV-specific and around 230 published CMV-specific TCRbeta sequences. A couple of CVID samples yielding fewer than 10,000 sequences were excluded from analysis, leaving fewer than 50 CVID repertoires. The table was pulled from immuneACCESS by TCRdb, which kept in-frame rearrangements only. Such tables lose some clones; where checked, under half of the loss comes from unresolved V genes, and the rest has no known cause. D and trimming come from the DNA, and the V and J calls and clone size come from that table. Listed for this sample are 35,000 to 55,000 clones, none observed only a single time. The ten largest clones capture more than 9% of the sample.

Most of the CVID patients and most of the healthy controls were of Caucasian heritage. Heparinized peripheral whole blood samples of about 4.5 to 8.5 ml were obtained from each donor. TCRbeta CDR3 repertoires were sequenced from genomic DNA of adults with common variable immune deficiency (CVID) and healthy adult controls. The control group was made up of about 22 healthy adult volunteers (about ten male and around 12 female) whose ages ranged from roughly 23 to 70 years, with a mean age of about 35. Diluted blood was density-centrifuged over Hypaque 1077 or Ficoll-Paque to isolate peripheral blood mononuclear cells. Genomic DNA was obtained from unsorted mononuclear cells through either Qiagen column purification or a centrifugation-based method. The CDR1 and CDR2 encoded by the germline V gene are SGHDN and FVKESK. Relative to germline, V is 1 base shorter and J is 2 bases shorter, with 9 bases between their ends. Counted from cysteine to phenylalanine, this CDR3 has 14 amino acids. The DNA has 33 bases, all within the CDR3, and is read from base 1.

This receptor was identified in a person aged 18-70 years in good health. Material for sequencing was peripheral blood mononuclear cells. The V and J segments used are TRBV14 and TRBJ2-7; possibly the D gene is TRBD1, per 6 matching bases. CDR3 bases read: TGTGCCAGCAGCCAAGTGTCAGGGGCCTACGAG. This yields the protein CASSQVSGAYE. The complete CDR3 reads CASSQVSGAYEQYF.